These 21 T cell receptor beta chains originate from one sample sequenced in a study of blood T cells in healthy people across ages. A second PCR of 7 to 11 cycles used a sample-barcoded 5' primer and a J-beta primer mix. MiXCR was run by TCRdb on the 5' RACE reads, yielding one entry per CDR3 protein. Of approximately 1.5 million distinct CDR3 sequences in the sample, about 31% were seen once. Sequencing was performed on blood. Receptors were obtained from a young woman in good health.

This clonotype has just a few counts. The chain is built from TRBV7-2 and TRBJ2-3; 10 nucleotides align to TRBD1. J lost 4 bases, V lost 3 bases, and 19 bases had no gene match. Germline assignment: CDR1 SGHTA and CDR2 FQGNSA. The CDR3 is 20 residues long. This CDR3 reads CASSFPRDRGGPSGADTQYF. In DNA, the CDR3 is TGTGCCAGCAGCTTTCCCCGGGACAGGGGTGGTCCTTCTGGTGCAGATACGCAGTATTTT.

The V gene is TRBV4-2, the J gene TRBJ2-5; tentative D call: TRBD1 (6 bases). This CDR3 comprises 15 residues. The V end was cut by 1 base, the J end by 2 bases, with 11 bases between. The germline V gene has CDR1 LGHNA and CDR2 YNFKEQ. The CDR3 sequence is CASSQAGQPQETQYF. The DNA of the CDR3 is TGTGCCAGCAGCCAAGCGGGACAACCGCAAGAGACCCAGTACTTC.

This clonotype showed up just a few times. The chain combines TRBV20-1 with TRBJ2-1, with 9 bases fitting TRBD2. With V trimmed by 0 bases and J by 6 bases, 6 bases remained unmatched. This CDR3 has 15 residues. Germline CDR1 is DFQATT and CDR2 is SNEGSKA (reference sequence). This chain's CDR3 is CSARDAGLARNEQFF. The CDR3 coding sequence is TGCAGTGCTAGAGATGCGGGACTAGCACGCAATGAGCAGTTCTTC.

This clonotype occurred many times. J is TRBJ2-5 and V is TRBV5-5, with 7 bases identical to TRBD2. The junction had 14 bases not matched to a gene; V was cut back by 2 bases and J by 4 bases. This CDR3 comprises 17 residues. In germline, CDR1 is SGHKS, CDR2 YYEKEE (reference sequence). The CDR3 loop reads CASSLWTSQGTGETQYF. The DNA of the CDR3 is TGTGCCAGCAGCTTATGGACTAGTCAGGGTACAGGAGAGACCCAGTACTTC.

This chain connects TRBV12-3 or TRBV12-4 to TRBJ1-4; unclear D gene. With 1 base removed from V and 8 bases from J, the gap between germline ends came to 26 bases. The CDR3 is 19 amino acids. The CDR3 DNA reads as TGTGCCAGCAGTTTAGGGATTAAGGAACGCGTTAAAACCTACGAAAAACTGTTTTTT. This encodes CASSLGIKERVKTYEKLFF.

The rearrangement joins TRBV20-1 to TRBJ2-3, with 13 nucleotides matching TRBD2. V gave up 4 bases and J gave up 4 bases; unmatched junction bases: 14. The CDR3 sequence is 18 residues long. From germline, CDR1 is DFQATT and CDR2 SNEGSKA (reference sequence). The CDR3 DNA sequence: TGCAGTGCTACGGGACTAGCGGGGACCGTCCAAGTCGCAGATACGCAGTATTTT. Translating gives CSATGLAGTVQVADTQYF.

This sequence joins TRBV10-3 and TRBJ2-3; D is ambiguous. The CDR3 has 15 residues. V was shortened by 5 bases and J by 0 bases, with 12 bases between the two germline ends. Germline V lookup: CDR1 ENHRY, CDR2 SYGVKD. CDR3 nucleotides: TGTGCCATCAGTAAGGTCGGCCGTAGCACAGATACGCAGTATTTT. It translates to CAISKVGRSTDTQYF.

This clonotype was recorded many times. This chain uses TRBV3-1 with TRBJ2-7; TRBD1 matches at 9 bases. This CDR3 has 15 residues. From germline, CDR1 is LGHDT and CDR2 YNNKEL (reference sequence). V was pared by 1 base and J by 3 bases, with 4 bases of the junction left unmatched. The CDR3 region has the DNA TGTGCCAGCAGCCAAGGCGGGACAGGGCGCTACGAGCAGTACTTC. Residues: CASSQGGTGRYEQYF.

This sequence joins TRBV6-1 and TRBJ2-2; the D is unclear. Germline-derived CDR1 and CDR2 are MNHNS and SASEGT. The CDR3 is 17 residues long. The V end lost 7 bases, the J end lost 3 bases, and 21 bases lay between the germline ends. As DNA, the CDR3 is TGTGCCAGCACCCCTCTAAAGGATATTTCCCACACCGGGGAGCTGTTTTTT. Its protein product is CASTPLKDISHTGELFF.

To note about this clonotype: This may arise from a read error, as a much more abundant clone is one base away. The chain links TRBV9 to TRBJ1-6, with D tentatively TRBD1 (5 bases). This CDR3 has 13 amino acids. V lost 9 bases, J lost 7 bases, and 14 bases lay in between. Germline loops: CDR1 SGDLS, CDR2 YYNGEE. Written as DNA, the CDR3 is TGTGCCACCAACGGGGGTACCAATTCACCCCTCCACTTT. The encoded protein is CATNGGTNSPLHF.

This clonotype was observed a handful of times. The germline gene is not matched at one end of the junction; a read error may be the cause. The rearrangement joins TRBV5-1 to TRBJ2-2; no clear D. In germline, CDR1 is SGHRS, CDR2 YFSETQ. There are 12 residues in the CDR3. CDR3 sequence: CASSLEPGELFF. The CDR3 DNA is TGTGCCAGCAGCCTAGAACCCGGGGAGCTGTTTTTT.

This clonotype was found a few times. The chain links TRBV20-1 to TRBJ2-7; tentative D call: TRBD2 (5 bases). Germline loops: CDR1 DFQATT, CDR2 SNEGSKA (reference sequence). This CDR3 spans 18 amino acids. Trimming shortened V by 1 base and J by 4 bases, and 26 bases separated the two germline ends. CDR3 sequence reads: CSARVPLGSPSPSYEQYF. As DNA, the CDR3 is TGCAGTGCTAGAGTCCCGCTAGGGAGCCCCTCGCCGTCGTACGAGCAGTACTTC.

This clonotype was counted once. V is TRBV6-1 and J is TRBJ2-7, with 10 bases fitting TRBD2. The length of the CDR3 is 17 residues. Germline assignment: CDR1 MNHNS and CDR2 SASEGT. The ends lost 7 bases at V and 2 bases at J; junction bases unmatched: 14. CDR3 DNA sequence: TGTGCCAGCACTCAAAAGCCGGCTAGCGGGGGAACCTACGAGCAGTACTTC. It encodes CASTQKPASGGTYEQYF.

J is TRBJ2-1 and V is TRBV3-1; TRBD2 aligns across 13 bases. Germline trimming cut 6 bases from V and 5 bases from J; bases unmatched to any gene: 7. The germline V gene has CDR1 LGHDT and CDR2 YNNKEL (reference sequence). The CDR3 extends over 16 amino acids. CDR3 in amino acids: CASRRSGTSGDNEQFF. The DNA of the CDR3 is TGTGCCAGCAGGCGGTCCGGGACTAGCGGGGACAATGAGCAGTTCTTC.

This clonotype has a count of ten or more. The rearrangement uses TRBV5-5 and TRBJ2-3, with D possibly TRBD1 on 5 matching bases. V dropped 2 bases and J dropped 2 bases, with 15 bases sitting between them. CDR1 is SGHKS and CDR2 is YYEKEE in the germline V gene (reference sequence). The CDR3 loop spans 16 amino acids. The CDR3, as DNA: TGTGCCAGCAGCTTTCGGCACAGGCCCCCCACAGATACGCAGTATTTT. Its translation: CASSFRHRPPTDTQYF.

The gene calls are TRBV19 and TRBJ2-7; 11 bases align to TRBD2. The germline V gene encodes CDR1 LNHDA and CDR2 SQIVND (reference sequence). The CDR3 has 16 residues. Trimming at V came to 5 bases and at J to 6 bases, leaving 12 bases not matched to a gene. The CDR3 spells CASSSRLAGTPPEQYF. DNA of the CDR3: TGTGCCAGTAGTTCCAGACTAGCGGGGACTCCTCCCGAGCAGTACTTC.

The chain combines TRBV11-1 with TRBJ2-5; 9 nucleotides match TRBD1. This CDR3 has 17 residues. CDR1 and CDR2 (germline): SGHAT, FQDESV (reference sequence). The V gene end was trimmed by 5 bases and the J gene end by 5 bases; junction bases not matched to a gene: 15. CDR3 sequence (DNA): TGTGCCAGCAGCCCCGGGACAGGGAAAGATAAAGAGGAGACCCAGTACTTC. Translating it yields CASSPGTGKDKEETQYF. The complete variable domain, with remaining parts taken from reference TRBV11-1 and TRBJ2-5, reads EAEVAQSPRYKITEKSQAVAFWCDPISGHATLYWYRQILGQGPELLVQFQDESVVDDSQLPKDRFSAERLKGVDSTLKIQPAELGDSAMYLCASSPGTGKDKEETQYFGPGTRLLVL.

This sequence joins TRBV5-1 and TRBJ2-7; 9 bases align to TRBD1. Per the germline V gene, CDR1 is SGHRS and CDR2 is YFSETQ. V shed 7 bases, J shed 0 bases, and the junction held 8 bases outside the gene matches. The CDR3 has 15 residues. In DNA, the CDR3 is TGCGCCAGCCCCGATGAGACAGGGGGCTCCTACGAGCAGTACTTC. Protein sequence: CASPDETGGSYEQYF. The whole variable domain, remainder taken from reference TRBV5-1 and TRBJ2-7, is KAGVTQTPRYLIKTRGQQVTLSCSPISGHRSVSWYQQTPGQGLQFLFEYFSETQRNKGNFPGRFSGRQFSNSRSEMNVSTLELGDSALYLCASPDETGGSYEQYFGPGTRLTVT.

V gene TRBV3-1 combines with J gene TRBJ2-3; D gene unclear. Per the germline V gene, CDR1 is LGHDT and CDR2 is YNNKEL (reference sequence). Trimming removed 4 bases from V and 0 bases from J, with 11 bases in between. The CDR3 consists of 15 residues. CDR3 sequence: CASSRIQSSTDTQYF. CDR3 nucleotide sequence: TGTGCCAGCAGCCGGATACAGAGTAGCACAGATACGCAGTATTTT.

The V and J genes are TRBV27 and TRBJ1-4; 7 bases fit TRBD1. The CDR3 spans 15 residues. The J segment lost 6 bases and the V segment lost 2 bases, leaving 6 bases of the junction unmatched. Germline V lookup: CDR1 MNHEY, CDR2 SMNVEV (reference sequence). CDR3 bases: TGTGCCAGCAGTTTAATCGGGACAGCCCATGAAAAACTGTTTTTT. Its protein product is CASSLIGTAHEKLFF.

The genes are TRBV20-1 and TRBJ2-3; 8 nucleotides match TRBD2. V was clipped by 0 bases and J by 1 base; unmatched bases: 24. Germline values: CDR1 DFQATT, CDR2 SNEGSKA (reference sequence). CDR3 length: 22 amino acids. The DNA for the CDR3 is TGCAGTGCTAGAGATAGTTCCATCCGCGGCGAGCGGCGGGAGGTTGGCACAGATACGCAGTATTTT. Amino acids: CSARDSSIRGERREVGTDTQYF.